These 28 T cell receptor beta chains were sequenced from one sample in a study of cytomegalovirus exposure and HLA in healthy donors. Primers for the PCR totalled 60 Vbeta and 13 Jbeta. The table came from immunoSEQ multiplex PCR; TCRdb's copy has only in-frame clones and leaves some out. The sample has roughly 80,000 clones, 67% seen once. Sequenced material: PBMCs. The source of these receptors is a woman aged 45-60 years in good health and CMV-seropositive.

A remark on this clone: In the same sample, other DNA sequences code for this CDR3. The chain links TRBV10-2 to TRBJ2-7, with TRBD2 matching over 7 bases. Germline-derived CDR1 and CDR2 are WSHSY and SAAADI. The junction had 9 bases not matched to a gene; V was cut back by 8 bases and J by 5 bases. The CDR3 is 13 residues long. CDR3 coding DNA: TGCGCCAGCCGGGACTACCGAGGTGACGAGCAGTACGTC. This encodes CASRDYRGDEQYV.

CDR3 bases: TGTGCCTGGAGTGTCGTCGGGGAGCTGTTTTTT. The encoded protein is CAWSVVGELFF. The J gene is TRBJ2-2, the V gene TRBV30; D gene ambiguous. Germline lookup yields CDR1 GTSNPN and CDR2 SVGIG (reference sequence). This CDR3 comprises 11 residues. Trimming cost V 0 bases and J 7 bases, with 3 bases left between them.

This clone was counted once. V is TRBV28 and J is TRBJ2-1; D might be TRBD2 (6 bases). V lost 6 bases and J 10 bases, leaving 13 bases between the germline ends. CDR1 is MDHEN and CDR2 is SYDVKM in the germline V gene. There are 12 residues in the CDR3. CDR3 amino acids: CASRTPGAEQFF. For the CDR3, the DNA is TGTGCCAGCAGGACCCCGGGAGCAGAGCAGTTCTTC.

The rearrangement links TRBV5-1 to TRBJ1-4; 8 positions match TRBD1. Unmatched junction bases numbered 4, after V lost 2 bases and J lost 1 base. CDR3 length: 16 residues. CDR1 is SGHRS, CDR2 YFSETQ, per germline. Written as DNA, the CDR3 is TGCGCCAGCAGCTTTCAGGGGGCGCAAACTAATGAAAAACTGTTTTTT. Encoded protein: CASSFQGAQTNEKLFF. The variable domain in full, with the rest retrieved from reference TRBV5-1 and TRBJ1-4, is KAGVTQTPRYLIKTRGQQVTLSCSPISGHRSVSWYQQTPGQGLQFLFEYFSETQRNKGNFPGRFSGRQFSNSRSEMNVSTLELGDSALYLCASSFQGAQTNEKLFFGSGTQLSVL.

The chain links TRBV28 to TRBJ1-2, with D possibly being TRBD1 (6 bases). Germline CDR1 is MDHEN and CDR2 is SYDVKM. V was pared by 4 bases and J by 6 bases, with 12 bases between. The CDR3 length is 13 residues. The CDR3 region is CASSSTGRDGYTF. DNA for the CDR3: TGTGCCAGCAGTTCAACAGGGAGAGATGGCTACACCTTC.

The chain employs TRBV5-1 and TRBJ2-2; 7 bases map to TRBD1. CDR3 length equals 15 residues. J gave up 7 bases and V 4 bases, and 10 bases lay outside the gene matches. From germline, CDR1 is SGHRS and CDR2 YFSETQ. The CDR3: CASSQQTGTDGELFF. CDR3 DNA sequence: TGCGCCAGCAGCCAACAGACAGGGACGGACGGGGAGCTGTTTTTT.

The chain combines TRBV28 with TRBJ2-1, with 9 bases matching TRBD1. Germline assignment: CDR1 MDHEN and CDR2 SYDVKM. The CDR3 covers 15 residues. Germline trimming cut 3 bases from V and 4 bases from J; bases unmatched to any gene: 4. In nucleotides, the CDR3 is TGTGCCAGCAGTTTGGCGGGACAGGGATACAATGAGCAGTTCTTC. Amino acid sequence: CASSLAGQGYNEQFF.

The chain carries TRBV2 and TRBJ1-1, with 9 bases that match TRBD1. V shed 6 bases and J 4 bases; nucleotides not matched to a gene: 12. The CDR3 is made up of 16 amino acids. Germline-derived CDR1 and CDR2 are SNHLY and FYNNEI. CDR3 DNA: TGTGCCAGCAGCGAACCGGGACAGGGACGGGGCACTGAAGCTTTCTTT. Its translation is CASSEPGQGRGTEAFF.

The chain carries TRBV27 and TRBJ2-2; D ambiguous. The CDR3 sequence is 13 residues long. Between the trimmed V and J ends, which lost 5 bases and 1 base, there was a span of 5 bases. The germline V gene has CDR1 MNHEY and CDR2 SMNVEV (reference sequence). CDR3 sequence: CASSPLNTGELFF. In nucleotides, the CDR3 is TGTGCCAGCAGTCCACTGAACACCGGGGAGCTGTTTTTT.

The rearrangement links TRBV9 to TRBJ1-1, with 8 bases aligning to TRBD1. The germline CDR1 and CDR2 sequences are SGDLS and YYNGEE. This CDR3 is built from 15 residues. After removal of 0 bases from V and 5 bases from J, the junction contained 6 bases not matched to a gene. CDR3 in DNA: TGTGCCAGCAGCGTAGGAACAGGGGGAAAGACTGAAGCTTTCTTT. It codes for CASSVGTGGKTEAFF. Full variable domain (remainder filled in from reference TRBV9 and TRBJ1-1): DSGVTQTPKHLITATGQRVTLRCSPRSGDLSVYWYQQSLDQGLQFLIQYYNGEERAKGNILERFSAQQFPDLHSELNLSSLELGDSALYFCASSVGTGGKTEAFFGQGTRLTVV.

The chain couples TRBV7-2 to TRBJ2-1; maybe TRBD1 (5 bases). Trimming removed 3 bases from V and 5 bases from J, with 11 bases in between. The CDR3 is made up of 14 amino acids. Germline CDR1 reads SGHTA; CDR2 reads FQGNSA. Here the CDR3 reads CASSLIGVHNEQFF. The CDR3 region has the DNA TGTGCCAGCAGCTTGATAGGGGTTCACAATGAGCAGTTCTTC.

The CDR3 loop is CASNFGWGGRTDTQYF. CDR3 nucleotide sequence: TGTGCCAGCAATTTCGGCTGGGGGGGACGCACAGATACGCAGTATTTT. The chain is built from TRBV11-2 and TRBJ2-3; 7 bases agree with TRBD2. Germline V gene data show CDR1 as SGHAT and CDR2 as FQNNGV. The CDR3 runs to 16 residues. J gave up 1 base and V 7 bases, and 11 bases lay outside the gene matches.

The rearrangement joins TRBV10-3 to TRBJ1-2, with D maybe TRBD1 (5 bases). The CDR3 spans 13 residues. The V end was cut by 4 bases, the J end by 4 bases, with 10 bases between. CDR1 is ENHRY and CDR2 is SYGVKD in the germline V gene. CDR3 region: CAISAAGVYGYTF. The CDR3 DNA sequence: TGTGCCATCAGTGCCGCGGGGGTCTATGGCTACACCTTC.

The V call is TRBV7-6, the J call TRBJ1-1; a weak D match, TRBD1 (6 bases). CDR3 length equals 15 residues. CDR1 and CDR2 from the germline V gene are SGHVS and FNYEAQ. V was pared by 5 bases and J by 0 bases, with 13 bases between. In nucleotides, the CDR3 is TGTGCCAGCAGCCCTTCTCAGGGGATGAACACTGAAGCTTTCTTT. Encoded protein: CASSPSQGMNTEAFF.

In regard to this clone: A junction end diverges from the germline sequence, so it may reflect a read error. The genes are TRBV7-2 and TRBJ1-3; D remains unclear. Germline values: CDR1 SGHTA, CDR2 FQGNSA. This CDR3 is built from 16 residues. For the CDR3, the DNA is TGTTCCAGCAGCTTAAGCCTTACCCGGCGGGGAAACACCATATATTTT. This sequence encodes CSSSLSLTRRGNTIYF.

The chain is built from TRBV5-1 and TRBJ2-7; 9 bases agree with TRBD1. CDR1 is SGHRS, CDR2 YFSETQ, per germline. The CDR3 covers 13 residues. V was pared by 7 bases and J by 3 bases, with 5 bases of the junction left unmatched. The CDR3 reads CASRRTGDYEQYF. The CDR3 region has the DNA TGCGCCAGCCGAAGGACAGGGGACTACGAGCAGTACTTC.

V usage is TRBV7-8 and J usage is TRBJ2-3, with D possibly TRBD1 on 6 matching bases. From germline, CDR1 is SGHVS and CDR2 FQNEAQ. CDR3 length equals 19 residues. V was trimmed by 0 bases and J by 0 bases, leaving 19 bases between them. The CDR3 DNA sequence: TGTGCCAGCAGCTTAGCGCTAGGACAGAGGTTCCCTAGCACAGATACGCAGTATTTT. It codes for CASSLALGQRFPSTDTQYF.

The rearrangement joins TRBV7-9 to TRBJ2-7, with D unclear. V dropped 1 base and J dropped 1 base, with 8 bases sitting between them. Germline assignment: CDR1 SEHNR and CDR2 FQNEAQ (reference sequence). The length of the CDR3 is 14 residues. CDR3 sequence reads: CASSLDQRSYEQYV. The CDR3 DNA reads as TGTGCCAGCAGCTTAGACCAGCGTTCCTACGAGCAGTACGTC.

This chain joins TRBV10-3 and TRBJ2-6; the match to TRBD1 covers 7 bases. V dropped 3 bases and J dropped 3; count of bases not matched to a gene: 2. Looked up from germline, CDR1 is ENHRY and CDR2 is SYGVKD. This CDR3 has 15 amino acids. Here the CDR3 DNA reads TGTGCCATCAGTGATTCAGGGGGTGGGGCCAACGTCCTGACTTTC. Protein: CAISDSGGGANVLTF.

The V gene is TRBV6-1, the J gene TRBJ2-4; D may be TRBD2 (5 bases). This CDR3 has 17 amino acids. V was shortened by 4 bases and J by 3 bases, with 19 bases between the two germline ends. Germline lookup yields CDR1 MNHNS and CDR2 SASEGT. The CDR3 DNA sequence: TGTGCCAGCAGTGGGATTAGCGCGCAGTACCGCAAAAACATTCAGTACTTC. Protein: CASSGISAQYRKNIQYF.

V usage is TRBV10-3 and J usage is TRBJ2-1, with D unresolved. Trimming left V 0 bases short and J 4 bases short, with 16 bases between. The CDR3 contains 17 residues. The germline gives CDR1 ENHRY, CDR2 SYGVKD. CDR3: CAISESTPPFQYNEQFF. In nucleotides, the CDR3 is TGTGCCATCAGTGAGTCGACTCCCCCTTTCCAATACAATGAGCAGTTCTTC.

The rearrangement joins TRBV27 to TRBJ2-7; D may be TRBD1 (5 bases). V lost 1 base to trimming and J lost 2 bases, with 9 bases between them. Germline loops: CDR1 MNHEY, CDR2 SMNVEV (reference sequence). The CDR3 sequence is 14 residues long. CDR3 sequence (DNA): TGTGCCAGCAGTTTATTCGACAGCACCTACGAGCAGTACTTC. This sequence encodes CASSLFDSTYEQYF.

The rearrangement joins TRBV7-9 to TRBJ2-1; D is ambiguous. V was clipped by 5 bases and J by 6 bases, with 17 bases between them. The germline V gene encodes CDR1 SEHNR and CDR2 FQNEAQ (reference sequence). The CDR3 spans 15 residues. CDR3 residues: CASSPREEVSNEQFF. Here the CDR3 DNA reads TGTGCCAGCAGCCCCCGTGAGGAAGTGAGCAATGAGCAGTTCTTC.

In its sample, this clone was seen a few times. This chain links TRBV5-6 with TRBJ2-5, with a tentative D call TRBD2 (6 bases). The CDR3 has 14 amino acids. The germline V and J ends were trimmed by 0 bases and 5 bases, with 11 bases remaining between them. From germline, CDR1 is SGHDT and CDR2 YYEEEE. CDR3 nucleotides: TGTGCCAGCAGCTTGGTGGAGGGGATCGAGACCCAGTACTTC. Residues: CASSLVEGIETQYF.

This chain joins TRBV6-5 and TRBJ1-2; D is ambiguous. Germline values: CDR1 MNHEY, CDR2 SVGAGI. Between the trimmed V and J ends, which lost 4 bases and 4 bases, there was a span of 10 bases. This CDR3 is built from 13 residues. Here the CDR3 DNA reads TGTGCCAGCAGTTCGGCGGTGAGCTATGGCTACACCTTC. Its translation: CASSSAVSYGYTF.

The J gene is TRBJ2-7, the V gene TRBV11-3; D may be TRBD2 (6 bases). The CDR3 spans 15 residues. Trimming left V 3 bases short and J 2 bases short, with 14 bases between. From germline, CDR1 is SGHNT and CDR2 YENEEA. The CDR3 sequence: CASSFTSRPPYEQYF. The CDR3 DNA is TGTGCCAGCAGCTTTACTAGCCGCCCCCCCTACGAGCAGTACTTC.

The chain recombines TRBV10-1 with TRBJ2-6; 7 nucleotides align to TRBD1. J was trimmed by 0 bases and V by 5 bases; bases with no gene match: 13. The CDR3 extends over 19 amino acids. In germline, CDR1 is WNHNN, CDR2 SYGVQD (reference sequence). CDR3 residues: CASSTFGTVFFSGANVLTF. CDR3 in DNA: TGCGCCAGCAGTACATTCGGGACAGTATTTTTCTCTGGGGCCAACGTCCTGACTTTC.

The chain has TRBV5-6 and TRBJ2-1; 9 bases fit TRBD1. The J segment lost 5 bases and the V segment lost 4 bases, leaving 4 bases of the junction unmatched. The CDR3 runs 14 residues. From germline, CDR1 is SGHDT and CDR2 YYEEEE. The CDR3 loop is CASSRGTGNNEQFF. Written as DNA, the CDR3 is TGTGCCAGCAGCCGAGGGACAGGGAACAATGAGCAGTTCTTC.